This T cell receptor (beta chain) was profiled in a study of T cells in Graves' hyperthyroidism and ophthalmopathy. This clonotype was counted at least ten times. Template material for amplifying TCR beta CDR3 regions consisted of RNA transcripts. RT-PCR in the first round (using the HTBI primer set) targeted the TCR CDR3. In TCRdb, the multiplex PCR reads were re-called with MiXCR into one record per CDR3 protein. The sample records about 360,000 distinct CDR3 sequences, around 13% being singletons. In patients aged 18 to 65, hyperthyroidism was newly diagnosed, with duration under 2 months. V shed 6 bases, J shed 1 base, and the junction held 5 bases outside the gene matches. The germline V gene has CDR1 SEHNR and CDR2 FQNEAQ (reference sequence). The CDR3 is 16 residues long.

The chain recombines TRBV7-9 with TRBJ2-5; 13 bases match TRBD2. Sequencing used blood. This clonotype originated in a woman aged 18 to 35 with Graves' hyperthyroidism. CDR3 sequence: CASSSGTSGIQETQYF. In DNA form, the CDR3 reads TGTGCCAGCAGTTCCGGGACTAGCGGGATCCAAGAGACCCAGTACTTC.